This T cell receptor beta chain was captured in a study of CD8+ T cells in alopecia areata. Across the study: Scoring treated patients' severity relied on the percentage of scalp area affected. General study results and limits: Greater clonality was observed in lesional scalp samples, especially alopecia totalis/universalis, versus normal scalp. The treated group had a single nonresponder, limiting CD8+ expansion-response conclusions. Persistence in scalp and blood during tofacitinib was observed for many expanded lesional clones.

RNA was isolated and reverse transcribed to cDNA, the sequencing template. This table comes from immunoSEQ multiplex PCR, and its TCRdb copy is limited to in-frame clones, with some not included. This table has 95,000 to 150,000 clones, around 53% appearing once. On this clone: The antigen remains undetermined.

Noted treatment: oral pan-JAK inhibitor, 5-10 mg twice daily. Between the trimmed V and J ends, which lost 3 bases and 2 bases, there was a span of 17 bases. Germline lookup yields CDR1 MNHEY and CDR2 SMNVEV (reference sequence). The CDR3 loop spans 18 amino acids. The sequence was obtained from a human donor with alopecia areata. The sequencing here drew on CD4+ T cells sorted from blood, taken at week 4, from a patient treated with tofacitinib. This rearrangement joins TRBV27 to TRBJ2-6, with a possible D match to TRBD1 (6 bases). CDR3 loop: CASSLDSGVRAGANVLTF. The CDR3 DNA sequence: TGTGCCAGCAGTTTGGACAGTGGGGTTCGGGCTGGGGCCAACGTCCTGACTTTC.